One and the same sample provided the 23 T cell receptor beta chains below, sequenced in a study of T cell repertoires in cytomegalovirus infection. Antigens for these TCRs are unknown. MiXCR, run by TCRdb on the reads, gives a single entry per CDR3 protein. The sample shows hundreds of thousands of distinct CDR3 sequences, roughly 33% of them seen only once. Sequenced here: cultured CD8+ T cells from PBMCs, sampled from culture after CMV antigen stimulation. The receptors shown here come from a human donor in good health (CMV status not recorded). Some clones in this sample may be carry-over from other donors' samples.

The chain has TRBV7-6 and TRBJ2-7; no clear D gene. Germline CDR1 and CDR2: SGHVS and FNYEAQ. V was cut by 1 base and J by 5 bases, with 12 bases left in between. This CDR3 is 14 amino acids long. CDR3 DNA: TGTGCCAGCAGCTTAGGGGTAGCAGGCAACGAGCAGTACGTC. It specifies CASSLGVAGNEQYV.

The chain recombines TRBV6-2 or TRBV6-3 with TRBJ1-1; D gene ambiguous. The CDR3 covers 16 residues. Trimming stripped 2 bases from V and 1 base from J, with 14 bases between. Germline V gene sequence: CDR1 MNHEY, CDR2 SVGEGT. Here the CDR3 DNA reads TGTGCCAGCAGTTACGCCCATCGGGAGACGAACACTGAAGCTTTCTTT. This encodes CASSYAHRETNTEAFF.

The chain is built from TRBV19 and TRBJ2-1, with D possibly being TRBD2 (7 bases). V gave up 5 bases and J gave up 8 bases, with 16 bases separating them. Per the germline V gene, CDR1 is LNHDA and CDR2 is SQIVND (reference sequence). CDR3 length equals 14 residues. This CDR3 is CASSGGLAVDEQFF. The CDR3 DNA is TGTGCCAGTAGTGGGGGGCTAGCGGTCGATGAGCAGTTCTTC.

The chain couples TRBV12-3 or TRBV12-4 to TRBJ1-1; TRBD1 might be the D (6 bases). With 11 bases removed from V and 4 bases from J, the gap between germline ends came to 17 bases. This CDR3 comprises 13 residues. As DNA, the CDR3 is TGTGCCTCTCTGTGGGGGACAAGCACTGAAGCTTTCTTT. This translates into CASLWGTSTEAFF.

This clonotype showed up just a few times. The gene calls are TRBV25-1 and TRBJ2-4; D remains ambiguous. CDR3 size: 15 residues. V gave up 0 bases and J gave up 2 bases, with 8 bases separating them. The germline CDR1 and CDR2 sequences are MGHDK and SYGVNS. CDR3 DNA: TGTGCCAGCAGTGAATATTACAGTCCCAAAAACATTCAGTACTTC. Protein product: CASSEYYSPKNIQYF.

This clonotype was counted a few times. The genes are TRBV7-6 and TRBJ2-7, with a possible D match to TRBD2 (5 bases). From germline, CDR1 is SGHVS and CDR2 FNYEAQ. Trimming removed 4 bases from V and 5 bases from J, with 9 bases in between. CDR3 length: 12 amino acids. CDR3: CASSSGEHEQYF. The CDR3 DNA reads TGTGCCAGCAGCTCCGGGGAGCACGAGCAGTACTTC.

This chain uses TRBV27 with TRBJ2-1; 8 nucleotides agree with TRBD2. V shed 7 bases and J 5 bases; nucleotides not matched to a gene: 7. Germline V gene lookup returns CDR1 MNHEY and CDR2 SMNVEV (reference sequence). The CDR3 consists of 14 residues. CDR3 coding DNA: TGTGCCAGCAAGGTAGCGGGGACCCACAATGAGCAGTTCTTC. This codes for CASKVAGTHNEQFF.

Concerning this clonotype: This may be a read error, as it is one base from a much larger clone. The rearrangement joins TRBV7-6 to TRBJ2-1; 10 bases align to TRBD2. Germline V lookup: CDR1 SGHVS, CDR2 FNYEAQ. The CDR3 contains 15 residues. In DNA form, the CDR3 reads TGTGCCTGCAGTAAAACTAGCGGGGAGTACAATGAGCAGTTCTTC. It yields the protein CACSKTSGEYNEQFF.

The rearrangement joins TRBV15 to TRBJ1-3; D is possibly TRBD1 (6 bases). The V gene's germline CDR1 is LNHNV and CDR2 YYDKDF (reference sequence). This CDR3 has 14 amino acids. V shed 8 bases and J shed 4 bases, with 15 bases lying between them. The CDR3 loop reads CATRVGHQGNTIYF. Written as DNA, the CDR3 is TGTGCCACCCGCGTGGGACATCAAGGAAACACCATATATTTT.

This clonotype was picked up a small number of times. This chain links TRBV28 with TRBJ1-5, with no clear D. Trimming took 3 bases from V and 0 from J, leaving 9 bases between them. The CDR3 has 15 amino acids. Germline assignment: CDR1 MDHEN and CDR2 SYDVKM. The CDR3 DNA sequence: TGTGCCAGCAGTTTTCCCACTCTTAGCAATCAGCCCCAGCATTTT. The encoded protein is CASSFPTLSNQPQHF.

The chain combines TRBV27 with TRBJ2-3; possible D gene TRBD1, 6 bases. Germline V CDR1 and CDR2: MNHEY, SMNVEV (reference sequence). The CDR3 runs to 13 residues. The germline V and J ends were trimmed by 10 bases and 1 base, with 12 bases remaining between them. Here the CDR3 DNA reads TGTGCCACAACAGGGTGGGGCACAGATACGCAGTATTTT. Protein sequence: CATTGWGTDTQYF.

The gene calls are TRBV28 and TRBJ2-7; no reliable D call. Germline V gene sequence: CDR1 MDHEN, CDR2 SYDVKM. Trimming removed 6 bases at V and 4 bases at J, with 22 bases between. This CDR3 spans 16 amino acids. The CDR3 sequence is CASSFRTGKTRYEQYV. The CDR3 nucleotides read TGTGCCAGCAGCTTCAGAACCGGCAAGACTCGATACGAGCAGTACGTC.

The gene calls are TRBV15 and TRBJ1-2, with 12 bases that match TRBD1. Trimming removed 2 bases from V and 4 bases from J; junction bases left unmatched: 5. The CDR3 extends over 16 amino acids. CDR1 LNHNV and CDR2 YYDKDF come from the germline V gene (reference sequence). CDR3 protein: CATSRLGTGGSYGYTF. In DNA, the CDR3 is TGTGCCACCAGCAGATTAGGGACAGGGGGCAGCTATGGCTACACCTTC.

V is TRBV4-1 and J is TRBJ2-3; TRBD1 matches at 12 bases. Germline CDR1 is MGHRA and CDR2 is YSYEKL. V was pared by 2 bases and J by 4 bases, with 7 bases of the junction left unmatched. The CDR3 runs 17 residues. The CDR3 region is CASSQTGTGGRADTQYF. The CDR3 DNA follows: TGCGCCAGCAGCCAAACCGGGACAGGGGGCCGGGCAGATACGCAGTATTTT.

This chain connects TRBV9 to TRBJ1-1; D may be TRBD1 (6 bases). V lost 7 bases, J lost 5 bases, and 18 bases lay in between. The germline gives CDR1 SGDLS, CDR2 YYNGEE. This CDR3 has 14 residues. The CDR3 loop reads CASLPPGAYTEAFF. The CDR3 DNA sequence: TGTGCCAGCCTGCCCCCGGGGGCGTATACTGAAGCTTTCTTT.

This clonotype has just a few counts. The V gene is TRBV12-3 or TRBV12-4, the J gene TRBJ1-1, with D possibly matching TRBD1 (6 bases). The CDR3 is 13 amino acids. Trimming removed 1 base from V and 6 bases from J, with 9 bases in between. As DNA, the CDR3 is TGTGCCAGCAGTTTAGTCGGGGGCGCTGAAGCTTTCTTT. Translation: CASSLVGGAEAFF.

This clonotype occurred many times. The V gene is TRBV7-6, the J gene TRBJ2-7; D is perhaps TRBD1 or TRBD2 (6 bases each). Germline loops: CDR1 SGHVS, CDR2 FNYEAQ. V was cut by 8 bases and J by 1 base, with 18 bases left in between. There are 15 residues in the CDR3. The CDR3 nucleotides are TGTGCCAGCGGGGGCGGGGATACAGATTCCTACGAGCAGTACTTC. As protein: CASGGGDTDSYEQYF.

The gene calls are TRBV6-5 and TRBJ2-3; 13 bases map to TRBD2. Trimming took 5 bases from V and 5 from J; bases not matched to a gene: 7. CDR3 length: 16 amino acids. Germline V lookup: CDR1 MNHEY, CDR2 SVGAGI. The CDR3 region has the DNA TGTGCCAGCAGTCGGACTAGCGGGGGCCGGGGAGATACGCAGTATTTT. Its translation: CASSRTSGGRGDTQYF.

The V and J genes are TRBV7-9 and TRBJ1-4; D gene unclear. Germline values: CDR1 SEHNR, CDR2 FQNEAQ (reference sequence). This CDR3 has 15 residues. V lost 5 bases, J lost 7 bases, and 17 bases lay in between. The CDR3 nucleotides are TGTGCCAGCAGCCGAATCCATTCCGGGAGTGAAAAACTGTTTTTT. As protein: CASSRIHSGSEKLFF. Using reference TRBV7-9 and TRBJ1-4 for the parts outside the CDR3, the full variable domain is DTGVSQNPRHKITKRGQNVTFRCDPISEHNRLYWYRQTLGQGPEFLTYFQNEAQLEKSRLLSDRFSAERPKGSFSTLEIQRTEQGDSAMYLCASSRIHSGSEKLFFGSGTQLSVL.

V gene TRBV7-6 combines with J gene TRBJ2-2; 8 bases map to TRBD1. The CDR3 has 19 residues. The germline CDR1 and CDR2 sequences are SGHVS and FNYEAQ. The V segment lost 4 bases and the J segment 0 bases; nucleotides outside the gene matches: 13. CDR3 DNA sequence: TGTGCCAGCAGCTCCTCGGACAGGGCCATATGGACGAACACCGGGGAGCTGTTTTTT. Its protein is CASSSSDRAIWTNTGELFF. The complete variable domain, with remaining parts taken from reference TRBV7-6 and TRBJ2-2, reads GAGVSQSPRYKVTKRGQDVALRCDPISGHVSLYWYRQALGQGPEFLTYFNYEAQQDKSGLPNDRFSAERPEGSISTLTIQRTEQRDSAMYRCASSSSDRAIWTNTGELFFGEGSRLTVL.

This clonotype was observed a few times. The junction departs from the called germline gene at one end, perhaps through a read error. The chain carries TRBV7-7 and TRBJ2-5, with D possibly TRBD2 on 6 matching bases. CDR1 and CDR2 (germline): SSHAT, FNYEAQ (reference sequence). This CDR3 has 14 residues. CDR3 residues: CASSGNVGGETQYF. Here the CDR3 DNA reads TGTGCTAGCAGCGGCAACGTAGGAGGGGAGACCCAGTACTTC.

In this sample, this clonotype turned up many times. The V gene is TRBV7-2, the J gene TRBJ2-3, with TRBD2 identical over 10 bases. Germline V gives CDR1 SGHTA, CDR2 FQGNSA. This CDR3 is 14 amino acids long. Losses at the gene ends were 6 bases for V and 7 bases for J; bases not matched to a gene: 7. CDR3 residues: CASSVSGGAYTQYF. CDR3 coding DNA: TGTGCCAGCAGTGTCAGCGGGGGGGCATATACGCAGTATTTT.

The chain recombines TRBV14 with TRBJ1-4; the D is unclear. Trimming cost V 0 bases and J 4 bases, with 18 bases left between them. The length of the CDR3 is 18 residues. Germline V gene sequence: CDR1 SGHDN, CDR2 FVKESK. The CDR3: CASSQDPTIGQLNEKLFF. CDR3 DNA: TGTGCCAGCAGCCAAGATCCCACTATAGGGCAACTTAATGAAAAACTGTTTTTT.